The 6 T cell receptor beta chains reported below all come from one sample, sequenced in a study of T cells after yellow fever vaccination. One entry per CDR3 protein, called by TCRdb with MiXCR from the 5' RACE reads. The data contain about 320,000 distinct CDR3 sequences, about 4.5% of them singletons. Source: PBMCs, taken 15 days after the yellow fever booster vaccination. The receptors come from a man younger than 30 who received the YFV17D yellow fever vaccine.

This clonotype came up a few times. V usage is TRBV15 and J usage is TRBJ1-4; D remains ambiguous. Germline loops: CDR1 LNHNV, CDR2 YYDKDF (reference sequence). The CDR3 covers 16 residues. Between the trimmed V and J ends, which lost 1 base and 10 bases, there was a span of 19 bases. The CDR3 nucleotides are TGTGCCACCAGCAGAGGTTCGGTGGCAGGCCGCCGAAAACTGTTTTTT. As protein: CATSRGSVAGRRKLFF.

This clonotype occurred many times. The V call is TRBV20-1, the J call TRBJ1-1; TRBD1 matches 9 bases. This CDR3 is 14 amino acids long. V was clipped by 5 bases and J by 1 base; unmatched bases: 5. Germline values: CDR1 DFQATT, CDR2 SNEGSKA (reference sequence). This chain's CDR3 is CSALDRGSNTEAFF. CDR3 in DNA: TGCAGTGCTTTGGACAGGGGCTCGAACACTGAAGCTTTCTTT.

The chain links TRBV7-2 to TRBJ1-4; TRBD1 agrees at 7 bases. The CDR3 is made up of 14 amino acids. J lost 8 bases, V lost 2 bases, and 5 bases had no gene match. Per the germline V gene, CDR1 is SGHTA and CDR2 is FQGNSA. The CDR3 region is CASSLTRGVEKLFF. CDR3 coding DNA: TGTGCCAGCAGCTTAACCAGGGGGGTGGAAAAACTGTTTTTT.

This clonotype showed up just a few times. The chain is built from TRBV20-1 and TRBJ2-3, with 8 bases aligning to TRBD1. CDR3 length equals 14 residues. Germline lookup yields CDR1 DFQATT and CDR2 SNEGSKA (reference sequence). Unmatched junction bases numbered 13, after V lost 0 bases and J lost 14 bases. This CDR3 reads CSAREGTGGPRTYF. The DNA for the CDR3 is TGCAGTGCTAGAGAGGGGACAGGAGGACCCCGCACGTATTTT.

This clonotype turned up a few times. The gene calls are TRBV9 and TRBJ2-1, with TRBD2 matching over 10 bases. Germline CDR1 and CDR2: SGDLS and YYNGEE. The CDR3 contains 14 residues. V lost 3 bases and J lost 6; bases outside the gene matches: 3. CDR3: CASSASGGANEQFF. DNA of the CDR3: TGTGCCAGCAGCGCGAGCGGGGGGGCCAATGAGCAGTTCTTC. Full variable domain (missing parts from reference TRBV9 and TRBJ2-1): DSGVTQTPKHLITATGQRVTLRCSPRSGDLSVYWYQQSLDQGLQFLIQYYNGEERAKGNILERFSAQQFPDLHSELNLSSLELGDSALYFCASSASGGANEQFFGPGTRLTVL.

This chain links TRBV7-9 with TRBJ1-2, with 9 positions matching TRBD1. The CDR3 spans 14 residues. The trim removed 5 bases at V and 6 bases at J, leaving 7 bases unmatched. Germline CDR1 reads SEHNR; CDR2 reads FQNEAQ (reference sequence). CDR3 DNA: TGTGCCAGCAGCACTCCCGGGACAGGGAATGGCTACACCTTC. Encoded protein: CASSTPGTGNGYTF.